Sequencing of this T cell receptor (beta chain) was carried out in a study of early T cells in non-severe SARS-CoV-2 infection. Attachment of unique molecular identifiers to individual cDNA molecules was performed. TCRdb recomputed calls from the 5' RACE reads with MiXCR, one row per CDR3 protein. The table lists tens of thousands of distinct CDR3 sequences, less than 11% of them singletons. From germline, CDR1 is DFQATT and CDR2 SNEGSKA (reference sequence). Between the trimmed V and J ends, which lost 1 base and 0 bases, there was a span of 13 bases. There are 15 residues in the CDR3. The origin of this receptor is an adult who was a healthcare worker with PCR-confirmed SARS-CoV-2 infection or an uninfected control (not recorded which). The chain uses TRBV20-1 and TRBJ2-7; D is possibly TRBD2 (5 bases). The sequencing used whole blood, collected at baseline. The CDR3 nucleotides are TGCAGTGCTAGAGTGAGAAAGAGGGCCTCCTACGAGCAGTACTTC. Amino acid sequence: CSARVRKRASYEQYF.